Sequencing of this TCR beta chain was carried out in a study of shared clonotypes between healthy human individuals. This clone occurred once. Donors were healthy HIV-negative adults without recent acute infections or vaccinations. The CDR3 covers 15 residues. V shed 4 bases and J shed 1 base, with 14 bases lying between them. Germline CDR1 reads SGHVS; CDR2 reads FQNEAQ. Sequencing used immunoSEQ multiplex PCR; TCRdb keeps in-frame clones, though not all of them. The top ten clones hold about 12% of a sample with 400,000 to 600,000 clones, almost 80% of them seen once. The source is a woman aged 40 to 55 in good health. Some clones in this sample may be carry-over from other donors' samples. The chain employs TRBV7-8 and TRBJ2-7; no definite D call. The sequencing input was PBMCs. CDR3 DNA sequence: TGTGCCAGCAGCTACAACAATGGTGGGTCCTACGAGCAGTACTTC. This codes for CASSYNNGGSYEQYF.